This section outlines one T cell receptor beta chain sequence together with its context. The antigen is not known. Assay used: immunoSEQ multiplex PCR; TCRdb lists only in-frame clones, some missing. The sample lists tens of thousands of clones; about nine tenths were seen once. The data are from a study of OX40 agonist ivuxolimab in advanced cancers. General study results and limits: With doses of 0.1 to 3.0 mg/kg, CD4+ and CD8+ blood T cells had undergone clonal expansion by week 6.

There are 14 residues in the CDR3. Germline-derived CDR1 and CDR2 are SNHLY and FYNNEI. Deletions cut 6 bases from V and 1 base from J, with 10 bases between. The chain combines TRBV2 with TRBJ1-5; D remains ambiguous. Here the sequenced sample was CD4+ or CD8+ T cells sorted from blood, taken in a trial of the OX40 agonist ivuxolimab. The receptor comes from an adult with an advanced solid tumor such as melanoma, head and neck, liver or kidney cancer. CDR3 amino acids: CASRALQSNQPQHF. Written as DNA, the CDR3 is TGTGCCAGCAGGGCCCTACAGAGCAATCAGCCCCAGCATTTT. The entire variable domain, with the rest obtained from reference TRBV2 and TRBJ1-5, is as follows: EPEVTQTPSHQVTQMGQEVILRCVPISNHLYFYWYRQILGQKVEFLVSFYNNEISEKSEIFDDQFSVERPDGSNFTLKIRSTKLEDSAMYFCASRALQSNQPQHFGDGTRLSIL.